The T cell receptor beta chain under discussion was sequenced for a study of blood T cell repertoires in COVID-19. Turning to the study itself: Donors in the United States, Italy and Spain gave samples during acute or convalescent COVID-19.

Original handling: It was from reference gene primer amplification that nucleated cell counts were estimated. Some clones are missing from TCRdb's copy, which holds only in-frame ones; the method was immunoSEQ multiplex PCR. The DNA was the basis for D and trimming; V, J and clone size are from that table. Of 210,000 or so clones in the sample, more than 75% were seen once. V shed 0 bases, J shed 7 bases, and the junction held 11 bases outside the gene matches. The CDR3 runs to 17 residues. Germline CDR1 SGDLS, CDR2 YYNGEE. The receptor was derived from a woman aged 40 to 50 with acute or convalescent COVID-19. Sequenced: peripheral blood. The genes are TRBV9 and TRBJ2-1; 9 bases align to TRBD1. CDR3 coding DNA: TGTGCCAGCAGCGTAGACCCCCCACAGGGGGCAAAAAATGAGCAGTTCTTC. This translates into CASSVDPPQGAKNEQFF.